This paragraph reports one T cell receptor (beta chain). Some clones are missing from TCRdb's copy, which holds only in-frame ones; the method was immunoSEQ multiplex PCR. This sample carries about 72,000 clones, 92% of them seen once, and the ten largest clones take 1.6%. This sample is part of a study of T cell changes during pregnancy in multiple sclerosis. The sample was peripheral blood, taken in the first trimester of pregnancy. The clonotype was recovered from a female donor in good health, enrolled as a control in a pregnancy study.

The CDR3 loop reads CASSFGLAGAETQYF. CDR3 in DNA: TGTGCCAGCAGTTTCGGACTAGCGGGAGCAGAGACCCAGTACTTC. The chain carries TRBV5-4 and TRBJ2-5; 13 positions agree with TRBD2. Trimming took 5 bases from V and 4 from J; bases not matched to a gene: 5. Germline CDR1 is SGHNT and CDR2 is YYREEE (reference sequence). This CDR3 region has 15 residues.